The 8 T cell receptor beta chains listed next were all sequenced from one sample in a study of blood T cell repertoires in COVID-19. Using immunoSEQ multiplex PCR, the repertoire was profiled, and TCRdb retains in-frame clones only, with some absent. The sample has approximately 89,000 clones, more than 90% seen once. The sample consisted of peripheral blood. These receptors all stem from a human donor with active COVID-19. The donor label of this sample is uncertain.

The CDR3 coding sequence is TGTGCCAGCAGGCAAGCCGGGACAGTCGCCTACGAGCAGTACTTC. Translating gives CASRQAGTVAYEQYF. The rearrangement links TRBV5-4 to TRBJ2-7; 7 bases are a match to TRBD1. This CDR3 has 15 residues. Germline values: CDR1 SGHNT, CDR2 YYREEE (reference sequence). V trimming: 5 bases; J trimming: 2 bases; junction bases outside the gene matches: 10.

The chain has TRBV6-6 and TRBJ2-7, with unresolved D. The germline CDR1 and CDR2 sequences are MNHNY and SVGAGI (reference sequence). Trimming removed 0 bases at V and 4 bases at J, with 7 bases between. This CDR3 has 13 residues. CDR3 region: CASSYSGSYEQYF. Here the CDR3 DNA reads TGTGCCAGCAGTTACTCGGGCTCGTACGAGCAGTACTTC.

This clone was seen just once. This chain links TRBV7-9 with TRBJ2-2; 9 bases are shared with TRBD1. The V and J ends lost 5 bases and 5 bases, in that order; junction bases with no gene match: 6. Germline V CDR1 and CDR2: SEHNR, FQNEAQ (reference sequence). The CDR3 has 15 residues. DNA for the CDR3: TGTGCCAGCAGCGCGGGACAGGGCGAGACCGGGGAGCTGTTTTTT. It translates to CASSAGQGETGELFF.

The V and J genes are TRBV5-4 and TRBJ2-5; D is possibly TRBD2 (6 bases). The V end was cut by 4 bases, the J end by 5 bases, with 21 bases between. The CDR3 is made up of 16 amino acids. CDR1 is SGHNT and CDR2 is YYREEE in the germline V gene (reference sequence). The CDR3 loop is CASSPQRAGPGETQYF. CDR3 in DNA: TGTGCCAGCAGCCCACAGCGAGCGGGTCCTGGGGAGACCCAGTACTTC.

The chain joins TRBV12-5 to TRBJ2-3; TRBD1 matches 9 bases. Germline CDR1 LGHNT, CDR2 FRNRAP. CDR3 size: 14 residues. V shed 6 bases and J 8 bases; nucleotides not matched to a gene: 9. The CDR3 sequence: CASGHRGHLGTQYF. The CDR3 nucleotides are TGTGCTAGTGGCCACAGGGGGCATCTAGGTACGCAGTATTTT.

The chain is built from TRBV7-2 and TRBJ2-7; the match to TRBD2 covers 12 bases. Trimming at V came to 5 bases and at J to 7 bases, leaving 3 bases not matched to a gene. Germline CDR1 and CDR2: SGHTA and FQGNSA. This CDR3 is built from 13 residues. CDR3 in DNA: TGTGCCAGCAGCGCCGGGACTAGCGGGGAGCAGTACTTC. Encoded protein: CASSAGTSGEQYF.

The V call is TRBV11-2, the J call TRBJ2-3, with D possibly matching TRBD2 (5 bases). Germline values: CDR1 SGHAT, CDR2 FQNNGV. V dropped 1 base and J dropped 10 bases, with 12 bases sitting between them. The CDR3 is 13 amino acids. The chain's CDR3 is CASSLARELAQYF. DNA of the CDR3: TGTGCCAGCAGCTTAGCCCGGGAACTGGCGCAGTATTTT.

This chain links TRBV19 with TRBJ1-1; a weak D match, TRBD1 (5 bases). This CDR3 is 14 amino acids long. Germline assignment: CDR1 LNHDA and CDR2 SQIVND (reference sequence). With 3 bases removed from V and 7 bases from J, the gap between germline ends came to 15 bases. CDR3 in DNA: TGTGCCAGTAGTATTGGAGGGGCGGCGGATGAAGCTTTCTTT. Its translation: CASSIGGAADEAFF. Full variable domain (remainder filled in from reference TRBV19 and TRBJ1-1): DGGITQSPKYLFRKEGQNVTLSCEQNLNHDAMYWYRQDPGQGLRLIYYSQIVNDFQKGDIAEGYSVSREKKESFPLTVTSAQKNPTAFYLCASSIGGAADEAFFGQGTRLTVV.